A selection of T cell receptor beta chains follows, all from one sample in a study of blood T cells in healthy people across ages. MiXCR was run by TCRdb on the 5' RACE reads, yielding one entry per CDR3 protein. This sample has around 1.5 million distinct CDR3 sequences, with around 59% found just once. Sequenced: blood. These receptors all stem from a man younger than 35 in good health. CDR3s include the opening cysteine and the closing phenylalanine or tryptophan. Each record gives: clone size, J gene, V gene, D gene, CDR3 DNA, CDR3 protein. D genes are given only for firm matches. Clone sizes are given selectively: once, few, many, or a class where the clone is expanded.

few	TRBJ2-1	TRBV4-1	-	TGCGCCAGCAGCCAAGATACCAGGGCGGCCAATGAGCAGTTCTTC	CASSQDTRAANEQFF
-	TRBJ2-7	TRBV4-1	-	TGCGCCAGCAGCGGATGGGACGGACGCGTCGAGCAGTACTTC	CASSGWDGRVEQYF
-	TRBJ1-1	TRBV6-2/TRBV6-3	TRBD1	TGTGCCAGCAGTTACGGGGACAGACAAGCTTTCTTT	CASSYGDRQAFF
-	TRBJ1-2	TRBV4-3	TRBD1	TGCGCCAGCAGCCAAGAGGTGACAGGGAACTATGGCTACACCTTC	CASSQEVTGNYGYTF
-	TRBJ2-1	TRBV4-2	-	TGTGCCAGCAGCCAACTACCGACAGCTTCGGTACTCAATGAGCAGTTCTTC	CASSQLPTASVLNEQFF
-	TRBJ1-2	TRBV27	TRBD1	TGTGCCAGCAGTGCGTACAGGGGGCTGGAGGGCTACACCTTC	CASSAYRGLEGYTF
few	TRBJ2-7	TRBV5-1	-	TGCGCCAGCAGCAGATCCGGGACACCATCCTACGAGCAGTACTTC	CASSRSGTPSYEQYF
-	TRBJ2-1	TRBV7-2	TRBD1	TGTGCCGGGGCCGGGACAGGGTCGGGCAATGAGCAGTTCTTC	CAGAGTGSGNEQFF
-	TRBJ2-1	TRBV9	TRBD1	TGTGCCAGCAGCCCTACAGGGGTCTCCTACAATGAGCAGTTCTTC	CASSPTGVSYNEQFF
-	TRBJ2-7	TRBV29-1	-	TGCAGCGTTGAAGGGCTAGGGAAATCCTACGAGCAGTACTTC	CSVEGLGKSYEQYF
-	TRBJ2-6	TRBV4-1	-	TGCGCCAGCAGCCAAGGCGGAGTCCCTTCTGGGGCCAACGTCCTGACTTTC	CASSQGGVPSGANVLTF
-	TRBJ2-1	TRBV7-2	-	TGTGCCAGCAGCTTAAGCCATACGGCCGGCCGATACAATGAGCAGTTCTTC	CASSLSHTAGRYNEQFF
-	TRBJ1-1	TRBV29-1	-	TGCAGCGTTCACCCAATGACACCGAACACTGAAGCTTTCTTT	CSVHPMTPNTEAFF
-	TRBJ2-5	TRBV4-3	-	TGCGCCAGCAGCCAAGCCCCGGTAGCAGAGACCCAGTACTTC	CASSQAPVAETQYF
-	TRBJ2-4	TRBV25-1	-	TGTGCCAGCAGTGAGGGCCCACTAGGATATGCCAAAAACATTCAGTACTTC	CASSEGPLGYAKNIQYF
-	TRBJ2-3	TRBV4-3	-	TGCGCCAGCAGCCAAGTGAGCGGCAGTAGAACAGATACGCAGTATTTT	CASSQVSGSRTDTQYF
-	TRBJ1-6	TRBV27	-	TGTGCCAGTGCTGCAACAGGGATTAATTCACCCCTCCACTTT	CASAATGINSPLHF
-	TRBJ2-1	TRBV12-3/TRBV12-4	TRBD2	TGTGCCAGCACCTCCTCGACTAGCGGGGGAGACGAGCAGTTCTTC	CASTSSTSGGDEQFF
-	TRBJ2-1	TRBV2	-	TGTGCCAGCAGTGGGGGGCCTAGCGATGAGCAGTTCTTC	CASSGGPSDEQFF
few	TRBJ1-4	TRBV6-6	-	TGTGCCAGCAACGGGGGTCGTGAAAAACTGTTTTTT	CASNGGREKLFF
-	TRBJ2-5	TRBV6-2/TRBV6-3	-	TGTGCCAGCAGTAAGCCACAGACCCAGTACTTC	CASSKPQTQYF
-	TRBJ2-1	TRBV7-6	TRBD2	TGTGCCAGCAGCTTAGGGGGACTAGCGGGAGCAAATGAGCAGTTCTTC	CASSLGGLAGANEQFF
-	TRBJ1-6	TRBV20-1	TRBD1	TGCAGTGTATGGGACAGGAGATATAATTCACCCCTCCACTTT	CSVWDRRYNSPLHF
-	TRBJ2-3	TRBV29-1	-	TGCAGCGTGCTAACCGACGGCCCCCCCCCAGATACGCAGTATTTT	CSVLTDGPPPDTQYF
-	TRBJ2-1	TRBV12-3/TRBV12-4	-	TGTGCCAGCAGTTTGGGCCACCTGGTTGGCGAGCAGTTCTTC	CASSLGHLVGEQFF
-	TRBJ2-7	TRBV7-9	-	TGTGCCAGCTTACCATTAAAAGGGGACGAGCAGTACTTC	CASLPLKGDEQYF
-	TRBJ2-1	TRBV20-1	-	TGCAGTGCTCCGAAAAGCGACAAACCGAATGAGCAGTTCTTC	CSAPKSDKPNEQFF
-	TRBJ2-3	TRBV29-1	TRBD2	TGCAGCGTTGAAGAGGGAGCGGGAGGGCCAGATACGCAGTATTTT	CSVEEGAGGPDTQYF
once	TRBJ2-1	TRBV7-9	-	TGTGCCAGCAGCCCCTGGGTATCCTCCTACAATGAGCAGTTCTTC	CASSPWVSSYNEQFF
-	TRBJ2-5	TRBV7-9	-	TGTGCCCGCAGCCAAGCAGAGGGTTCATCTGGGTGGGTTCTCGAGACCCAGTACTTC	CARSQAEGSSGWVLETQYF
-	TRBJ2-5	TRBV10-3	-	TGTGCCATCAGTGAAATAGGGGCCCTGGGGCAGTACTTC	CAISEIGALGQYF
few	TRBJ2-5	TRBV20-1	-	TGCAGTGCTAGACCCGTGCAAGAGACCCAGTACTTC	CSARPVQETQYF
once	TRBJ2-1	TRBV11-1	TRBD2	TGTGCCAGCAGCTCAAGTAGGGGACTAGCGGGAGTGCCACAAAACAATGAGCAGTTCTTC	CASSSSRGLAGVPQNNEQFF
few	TRBJ2-1	TRBV6-4	TRBD2	TGTGCCAGCAGTGGACTAGCGGGCGTCAACAATGAGCAGTTCTTC	CASSGLAGVNNEQFF
-	TRBJ1-2	TRBV20-1	-	TGCAGTGCTAGAGCCCGACAGATTTATGGCTACACCTTC	CSARARQIYGYTF
-	TRBJ2-5	TRBV4-1	-	TGCGCCAGCAGTCAAACAAAGAGGGGACGGGAGACCCAGTACTTC	CASSQTKRGRETQYF
-	TRBJ2-1	TRBV10-3	-	TGTGCCATCAGTGACACGGGGGAGCAGTTCTTC	CAISDTGEQFF
-	TRBJ1-1	TRBV20-1	-	TGCAGTGCTTCACAGGGCACTGAAGCTTTCTTT	CSASQGTEAFF
few	TRBJ2-4	TRBV4-1	TRBD1	TGCGCCAGCAGCCAGCCGGGACAGAAAAACATTCAGTACTTC	CASSQPGQKNIQYF
-	TRBJ2-1	TRBV13	TRBD2	TGTGCCAGCAGCCTCGGACTAGCGGGTAGGATTAGGGACAATGAGCAGTTCTTC	CASSLGLAGRIRDNEQFF
few	TRBJ2-5	TRBV12-3/TRBV12-4	TRBD1	TGTGCCAGCAGTGGGACAGGGGACCAAGAGACCCAGTACTTC	CASSGTGDQETQYF
-	TRBJ2-2	TRBV20-1	-	TGCAGTGCTAGAGCCCCGGAGGGGTACACCGGGGAGCTGTTTTTT	CSARAPEGYTGELFF
few	TRBJ2-1	TRBV6-5	TRBD2	TGTGCCAGCAGCCGCGGGACTAGCCGGCGGGACAATGAGCAGTTCTTC	CASSRGTSRRDNEQFF
-	TRBJ2-3	TRBV6-2/TRBV6-3	TRBD2	TGTGCCAGCAATTTCCTAGCGGCTTACACAGATACGCAGTATTTT	CASNFLAAYTDTQYF
-	TRBJ2-5	TRBV28	TRBD1	TGTGCCAGCAGTTCGGGGCAGGGGGCGAAAGAGACCCAGTACTTC	CASSSGQGAKETQYF
few	TRBJ2-6	TRBV12-3/TRBV12-4	-	TGTGCCAGCAGTCTCGACAGCACTGGGGCCAACGTCCTGACTTTC	CASSLDSTGANVLTF